Listed below are T cell receptor beta chains from one sample, sequenced in a study of T cells in Graves' hyperthyroidism and ophthalmopathy. TCRdb analysed the multiplex PCR reads with MiXCR anew, one entry per CDR3 protein. The sample includes roughly 180,000 distinct CDR3 sequences, 15% to 20% of them seen just once. Sequenced input: blood. The receptors were sampled from a woman between 50 and 59 years old with Graves' hyperthyroidism. Each CDR3 is given without its conserved first and last residue. D genes are given only for firm matches. Size is stated for part of the rows, as once, few or many counts, or as a class when the clone is expanded.

.,TRBV9,many,TRBJ2-7,ASSVGGQGGYEQY
TRBD1,TRBV5-1,.,TRBJ1-1,ASSQTGLITEAF
.,TRBV6-1,many,TRBJ2-1,ASSSSEQF
TRBD2,TRBV7-3,many,TRBJ2-5,ASSLSGGEETQY
.,TRBV28,many,TRBJ1-2,ASRPDRAGGYT
.,TRBV3-1,many,TRBJ1-2,ASSPRQTNYGYT
TRBD1,TRBV6-1,many,TRBJ1-6,ASSERPGGYNSPLH
.,TRBV6-1,many,TRBJ1-5,ASSDPDRNQPQH
.,TRBV4-1,once,TRBJ2-5,ASSQQYRSKTQY
.,TRBV20-1,many,TRBJ2-2,SAREQRAGTGELF
.,TRBV12-3/TRBV12-4,many,TRBJ2-2,ASSSHRNTGELF
TRBD1,TRBV18,many,TRBJ2-7,ASSPPGQSTTYEQY
TRBD1,TRBV5-1,many,TRBJ2-1,ASSLVGTGIYNEQF
.,TRBV5-6,.,TRBJ1-2,ASSLDYNYGYT
.,TRBV2,.,TRBJ1-1,ASRSVRKDTEAF
.,TRBV20-1,.,TRBJ2-7,SARSLTTAYEQY
TRBD1,TRBV4-1,few,TRBJ1-4,ASSQGTGWNEKLF
.,TRBV28,many,TRBJ1-5,ASKGAALPQH
TRBD2,TRBV20-1,many,TRBJ2-4,SARRGLAGTKNIQY
.,TRBV18,many,TRBJ1-1,ASSPDRRGTEAF
.,TRBV29-1,many,TRBJ1-5,SVEVPNQPQH
TRBD2,TRBV5-6,many,TRBJ2-3,ASSWGSWTSGSTDTQY
.,TRBV20-1,many,TRBJ2-6,SATMARRANVLT
.,TRBV7-9,many,TRBJ2-2,ASSHRDHPRELF
.,TRBV10-3,many,TRBJ1-1,AISESGGINLNTEAF
.,TRBV28,many,TRBJ1-2,ASRGESDYGYT
.,TRBV6-1,many,TRBJ2-2,ASSPGLNTGELF
TRBD1,TRBV9,many,TRBJ1-4,ASSPRGDRVRNEKLF
TRBD1,TRBV12-3/TRBV12-4,.,TRBJ2-3,ASSRDRGRDTQY
TRBD1,TRBV20-1,many,TRBJ1-1,SAPPGQQNTEAF
TRBD1,TRBV19,many,TRBJ1-4,ASKRTGEGTYEKLF
TRBD2,TRBV19,.,TRBJ2-1,ASSKVPSGGNEQF
.,TRBV4-1,few,TRBJ2-7,ASSPQGWGSYEQY
.,TRBV7-2,many,TRBJ2-5,ASSLVSVETQY
.,TRBV7-9,many,TRBJ1-6,ASSSLRGRNSPLH
TRBD1,TRBV7-9,many,TRBJ1-2,ASSLDARGRGGYT
.,TRBV9,many,TRBJ2-3,ASSPSLGADTQY
TRBD1,TRBV6-1,few,TRBJ1-3,ASSERRTGRPSGNTIY
TRBD1,TRBV6-1,many,TRBJ2-3,ASRDSSPPGPDTQY
.,TRBV3-1,few,TRBJ1-5,ASSQGGISNQPQH
.,TRBV5-5,many,TRBJ1-2,ASSLRAGPREYGYT
TRBD1,TRBV19,many,TRBJ1-1,ASRTGGPNTEAF
.,TRBV20-1,few,TRBJ2-3,SALPLSTDTQY
TRBD2,TRBV11-2,many,TRBJ2-3,ASSEVIAGEADTQY
.,TRBV6-1,many,TRBJ1-2,ASTNPGTKAAGYT
TRBD2,TRBV6-2/TRBV6-3,.,TRBJ2-5,ASKPPGLVGPETQY
.,TRBV7-8,many,TRBJ2-1,ASSPRNEQF
.,TRBV4-3,many,TRBJ1-5,ASSQDGNQPQH
TRBD1,TRBV2,many,TRBJ1-4,ASKYEGQGSHEKLF
.,TRBV6-1,few,TRBJ2-5,ASSYGLAQETQY
.,TRBV2,many,TRBJ2-3,ASKRQGTDTQY
TRBD2,TRBV25-1,.,TRBJ2-1,ASQTSGGPGNEQF
.,TRBV12-3/TRBV12-4,many,TRBJ1-6,ASSTRTDNSPLH
TRBD2,TRBV7-9,.,TRBJ2-7,ASIYEAGTTYEQY
.,TRBV20-1,.,TRBJ2-3,SALRGGGRDTQY
.,TRBV28,many,TRBJ1-6,ASNLGQSSYNSPLH
TRBD2,TRBV7-9,many,TRBJ2-1,ASSSGLAGGSSYNEQF
TRBD2,TRBV18,many,TRBJ2-7,ATSPYSGGIYEQY
.,TRBV7-9,many,TRBJ1-5,ASSLAAPNQPQH